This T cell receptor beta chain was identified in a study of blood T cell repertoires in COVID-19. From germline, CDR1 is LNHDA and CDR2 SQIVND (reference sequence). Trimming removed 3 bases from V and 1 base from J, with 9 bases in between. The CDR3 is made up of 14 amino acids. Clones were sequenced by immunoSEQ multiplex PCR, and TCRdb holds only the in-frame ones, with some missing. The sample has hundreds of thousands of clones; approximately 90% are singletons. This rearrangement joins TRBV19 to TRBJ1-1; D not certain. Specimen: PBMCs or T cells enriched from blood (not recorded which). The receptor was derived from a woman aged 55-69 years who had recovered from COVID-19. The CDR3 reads CASSIGGTNTEAFF. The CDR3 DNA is TGTGCCAGTAGTATCGGCGGTACGAACACTGAAGCTTTCTTT. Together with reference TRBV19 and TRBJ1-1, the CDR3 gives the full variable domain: DGGITQSPKYLFRKEGQNVTLSCEQNLNHDAMYWYRQDPGQGLRLIYYSQIVNDFQKGDIAEGYSVSREKKESFPLTVTSAQKNPTAFYLCASSIGGTNTEAFFGQGTRLTVV.